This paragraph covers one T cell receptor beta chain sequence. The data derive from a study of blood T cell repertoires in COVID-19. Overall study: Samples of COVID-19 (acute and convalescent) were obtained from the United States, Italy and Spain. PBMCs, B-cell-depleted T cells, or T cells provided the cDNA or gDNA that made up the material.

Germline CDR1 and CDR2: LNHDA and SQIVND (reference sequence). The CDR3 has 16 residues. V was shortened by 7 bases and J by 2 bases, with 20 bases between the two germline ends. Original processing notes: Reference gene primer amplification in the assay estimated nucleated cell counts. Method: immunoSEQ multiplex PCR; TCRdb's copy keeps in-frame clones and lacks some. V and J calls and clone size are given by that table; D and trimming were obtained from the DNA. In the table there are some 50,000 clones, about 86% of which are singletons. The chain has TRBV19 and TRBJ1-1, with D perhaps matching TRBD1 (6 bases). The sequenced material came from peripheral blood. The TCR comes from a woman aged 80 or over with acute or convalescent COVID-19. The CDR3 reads CASTKTKADRNTEAFF. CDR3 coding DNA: TGTGCCAGTACCAAAACCAAGGCGGACAGAAACACTGAAGCTTTCTTT.